This TCR beta chain derives from a study of blood T cell repertoires in COVID-19 (dated by TCRdb to 2020 to 2021). Some background on the complete study: Collaborator samples came from the United States, Italy and Spain and covered acute and convalescent phases of COVID-19. Where available, HLA class I and class II types were obtained from metadata supplied by the sample provider rather than from assay-based typing. The material from the prospective study consisted of cDNA or gDNA derived from T cells, B-cell-depleted T cells, or PBMCs. Deeply sampled blood TCRbeta repertoires from subjects exposed to, actively infected with, or recovered from COVID-19 were included in the dataset. Samples came from the ongoing ImmuneRACE study (first 160 participants) plus 1,254 subjects from 6 global collaborators. The repertoires were released in a freely available public database meant as a resource for research on the immune response to SARS-CoV-2. The sample metadata nearly always contained a de-identified subject ID, COVID-19 status, age in years and sex. The paper's findings and limits, for the study overall: The quantity of clinical and demographic metadata differed by source and by participant and was supplied without curation.

Of note for this clone: Its antigen is still unknown. No much larger clone exists at a distance of one base, and base qualities are not known.

Whole blood was collected in K2EDTA tubes by collaborating institutions according to the institutions' own protocols. For TCRbeta analysis, collaborators shipped samples as frozen whole blood, isolated PBMCs, or DNA extracted from either of those sample types. TCRbeta CDR3 regions were amplified from genomic DNA using the immunoSEQ Assay, a bias-controlled multiplex PCR. Processing in the source paper ran as follows. The number of nucleated cells in each sample was estimated from the amplification of reference gene primers within the assay. To quantify the absolute abundance of each unique TCRbeta CDR3 rearrangement, sequence reads were collapsed and filtered. For each sample, productive Simpson clonality was calculated as the square root of Simpson's diversity index over productive rearrangements. Sourced from immuneACCESS, this table was stored by TCRdb with only in-frame sequences that have V and J called. A share of the clones is absent; for the studies checked, an unresolved V gene accounts for under half, and the remainder has no known explanation. The V and J calls and the clone size are those of that table, but D and trimming were determined from the DNA. The sample table contains 150,000 to 200,000 clones; only one count was recorded for around 90% of them. The top ten constitute approximately 0.5% of the sample.

The germline V gene (reference sequence) yields MNHEY for CDR1 and SMNVEV for CDR2. Reading from cysteine to phenylalanine, the CDR3 counts 18 amino acids. Only the CDR3 DNA is retained, 54 bases long and in frame from the first base. Ends trimmed: V by 5 bases, J by 5 bases; bases unmatched to a gene: 11. This clonotype originated in a man between 45 and 60 years old with acute or convalescent COVID-19. Recombination linked TRBV27 to TRBJ1-6; 11 bases in the junction line up with TRBD1. Sequencing was carried out using peripheral blood. The CDR3 is CASSAFTGTGGHNSPLHF. DNA sequence: TGTGCCAGCAGTGCATTCACCGGGACAGGGGGTCATAATTCACCCCTCCACTTT.